Below, 26 T cell receptor beta chains from the same sample are listed, as sequenced in a study of T-cell reconstitution after alpha-beta-depleted transplantation in children (dated by TCRdb to about 2016). The method behind the library was PCR. Sequencing instrument: Illumina HiSeq 2500. TCR library preparation used molecular barcoding, with unique molecular identifiers applied to normalize quantification of the TCRbeta repertoire. Using fastp trimming at Q25 and MiXCR clonotype assembly, TCRdb reanalyzed the public sequencing data and kept in-frame beta chains. Every CDR3 protein is listed once, alongside the most common genes and DNA of its rows. For this sample there are approximately 510,000 distinct CDR3 sequences; about 17% appear just once. In total, the top ten clones hold 2.5% to 4% of the sample. The source material was PBMCs from the stem cell graft donor, sampled from the stem cell graft. These receptors all stem from a human donor who donated a stem cell graft to a child with acute lymphoblastic leukemia.

CDR3 residues: CSVQRGAGNTIYF. As DNA, the CDR3 is TGCAGCGTCCAGCGCGGGGCTGGAAACACCATATATTTT. The chain combines TRBV29-1 with TRBJ1-3; D not certain. Germline CDR1 SQVTM, CDR2 ANQGSEA. CDR3 length: 13 residues. With 6 bases removed from V and 2 bases from J, the gap between germline ends came to 11 bases.

This clonotype was counted many times. The V call is TRBV5-1, the J call TRBJ1-6; unclear D gene. V lost 0 bases to trimming and J lost 3 bases, with 7 bases between them. Germline loops: CDR1 SGHRS, CDR2 YFSETQ. This CDR3 contains 15 residues. CDR3 region: CASSLGSLYNSPLHF. The CDR3 coding sequence is TGCGCCAGCAGCTTGGGGTCCCTCTATAATTCACCCCTCCACTTT.

In this sample, this clonotype turned up a few times. This chain links TRBV7-9 with TRBJ2-1; D call uncertain. CDR3 length equals 16 residues. The V gene lost 5 bases and the J gene lost 2 bases, with 16 bases spanning the gap. The germline CDR1 and CDR2 sequences are SEHNR and FQNEAQ (reference sequence). The CDR3 DNA is TGTGCCAGCAGCCCAGAGGTGGGCCGGGCCTACAATGAGCAGTTCTTC. It codes for CASSPEVGRAYNEQFF.

The chain has TRBV20-1 and TRBJ2-7; 11 bases line up with TRBD2. Trimming cost V 5 bases and J 3 bases; bases outside gene matches: 3. Germline CDR1 and CDR2: DFQATT and SNEGSKA (reference sequence). The CDR3 runs to 13 residues. CDR3 region: CSAATSGSYEQYF. CDR3 in DNA: TGCAGTGCTGCTACTAGCGGGAGCTACGAGCAGTACTTC.

This clonotype was observed many times. This chain joins TRBV20-1 and TRBJ2-1; 8 nucleotides match TRBD2. CDR1 and CDR2 (germline): DFQATT, SNEGSKA (reference sequence). V shed 3 bases, J shed 5 bases, and the junction held 12 bases outside the gene matches. The CDR3 runs 16 residues. DNA of the CDR3: TGCAGTGCTAGGAAGACTTTAGCGGGATCCCACAATGAGCAGTTCTTC. This sequence encodes CSARKTLAGSHNEQFF.

The chain couples TRBV5-1 to TRBJ1-2; D gene ambiguous. V shed 7 bases and J shed 8 bases, with 18 bases lying between them. The CDR3 length is 13 residues. Looked up from germline, CDR1 is SGHRS and CDR2 is YFSETQ. CDR3 amino acids: CASSTTGFGGYTF. CDR3 coding DNA: TGCGCCAGCTCCACTACGGGGTTCGGAGGCTACACCTTC.

V gene TRBV6-5 combines with J gene TRBJ2-5, with 10 positions matching TRBD2. The germline V gene has CDR1 MNHEY and CDR2 SVGAGI. Trimming took 0 bases from V and 2 from J; bases not matched to a gene: 12. The CDR3 covers 19 residues. CDR3 loop: CASSYSGLAGEQRQETQYF. CDR3 sequence (DNA): TGTGCCAGCAGTTACTCCGGGCTAGCGGGGGAACAACGACAAGAGACCCAGTACTTC.

This clonotype was observed a few times. The V gene is TRBV20-1, the J gene TRBJ1-5, with 8 bases fitting TRBD1. There are 13 residues in the CDR3. Germline V gives CDR1 DFQATT, CDR2 SNEGSKA (reference sequence). The V and J ends lost 3 bases and 5 bases, in that order; junction bases with no gene match: 3. DNA of the CDR3: TGCAGTGCTAGCGGGACAGGTTATCAGCCCCAGCATTTT. The encoded protein is CSASGTGYQPQHF.

The chain employs TRBV5-1 and TRBJ1-4; D is unclear. V gave up 7 bases and J gave up 0 bases, with 13 bases separating them. The CDR3 extends over 15 amino acids. Germline loops: CDR1 SGHRS, CDR2 YFSETQ. The CDR3 reads CASAFAAATNEKLFF. The CDR3 nucleotides read TGCGCCAGCGCCTTCGCCGCCGCAACTAATGAAAAACTGTTTTTT.

V gene TRBV7-2 combines with J gene TRBJ1-5, with D possibly being TRBD1 (6 bases). Germline V gene sequence: CDR1 SGHTA, CDR2 FQGNSA. V was shortened by 8 bases and J by 7 bases, with 18 bases between the two germline ends. CDR3 size: 14 residues. The chain's CDR3 is CASRTTGMEQPQHF. The CDR3 DNA sequence: TGTGCCAGCCGTACAACAGGGATGGAGCAGCCCCAGCATTTT.

In this sample, this clonotype turned up a few times. The CDR3 is CSVEGRELTDTQYF. Written as DNA, the CDR3 is TGCAGCGTTGAGGGCAGGGAATTAACAGATACGCAGTATTTT. V usage is TRBV29-1 and J usage is TRBJ2-3; a weak D match, TRBD1 (5 bases). CDR3 length equals 14 residues. Germline lookup yields CDR1 SQVTM and CDR2 ANQGSEA. The V end lost 3 bases, the J end lost 3 bases, and 13 bases lay between the germline ends.

This clonotype was picked up a small number of times. This sequence joins TRBV12-3 or TRBV12-4 and TRBJ1-1; tentative D call: TRBD1 (6 bases). V lost 2 bases, J lost 0 bases, and 19 bases lay in between. This CDR3 is 18 amino acids long. The CDR3 bases are TGTGCCAGCAGTTTATGGGGGGCCAGAGGCATTATGAACACTGAAGCTTTCTTT. Its protein product is CASSLWGARGIMNTEAFF.

This clonotype was seen only a few times. The chain uses TRBV7-7 and TRBJ2-5; 9 nucleotides agree with TRBD1. V lost 5 bases and J lost 1; bases outside the gene matches: 2. Germline CDR1 is SSHAT and CDR2 is FNYEAQ (reference sequence). The CDR3 covers 14 residues. CDR3 sequence reads: CASSPDRGQETQYF. The CDR3, as DNA: TGTGCCAGCAGCCCGGACAGGGGCCAAGAGACCCAGTACTTC.

The table lists this clonotype with a few counts. The V call is TRBV18, the J call TRBJ2-3; 8 bases fit TRBD2. This CDR3 spans 13 amino acids. The V segment lost 4 bases and the J segment 3 bases; nucleotides outside the gene matches: 0. Germline V CDR1 and CDR2: KGHSH, LQKENI. The CDR3 DNA follows: TGTGCCAGCTCACGACTAGCGACAGATACGCAGTATTTT. Translated: CASSRLATDTQYF.

The chain combines TRBV4-1 with TRBJ1-5, with 8 bases aligning to TRBD1. Trimming took 0 bases from V and 7 from J; bases not matched to a gene: 5. The germline CDR1 and CDR2 sequences are MGHRA and YSYEKL. The CDR3 runs 15 residues. This CDR3 reads CASSQDGTGHQPQHF. As DNA, the CDR3 is TGCGCCAGCAGCCAAGACGGGACAGGACACCAGCCCCAGCATTTT.

This clonotype appeared a few times. The V and J genes are TRBV7-3 and TRBJ2-1; 7 bases fit TRBD2. Germline trimming cut 5 bases from V and 3 bases from J; bases unmatched to any gene: 4. Germline CDR1 reads SGHTA; CDR2 reads FQGTGA. This CDR3 comprises 14 residues. CDR3 amino acids: CASSRSGNYNEQFF. CDR3 in DNA: TGTGCCAGCAGCCGAAGCGGGAACTACAATGAGCAGTTCTTC. Combining the CDR3 with reference TRBV7-3 and TRBJ2-1 gives the whole variable domain GAGVSQTPSNKVTEKGKYVELRCDPISGHTALYWYRQSLGQGPEFLIYFQGTGAADDSGLPNDRFFAVRPEGSVSTLKIQRTERGDSAVYLCASSRSGNYNEQFFGPGTRLTVL.

The rearrangement uses TRBV2 and TRBJ1-5; D remains ambiguous. This CDR3 has 12 residues. V was shortened by 5 bases and J by 3 bases, with 5 bases between the two germline ends. CDR1 is SNHLY, CDR2 FYNNEI, per germline. The CDR3 is CASSYINQPQHF. DNA of the CDR3: TGTGCCAGCAGTTATATCAATCAGCCCCAGCATTTT.

In this sample, this clonotype turned up a few times. The CDR3 sequence is CSVEKGQGAVGGKLFF. The CDR3 nucleotides read TGCAGCGTTGAAAAGGGACAGGGGGCAGTCGGAGGAAAACTGTTTTTT. The rearrangement joins TRBV29-1 to TRBJ1-4, with 12 nucleotides matching TRBD1. The CDR3 totals 16 residues. J was trimmed by 10 bases and V by 2 bases; bases with no gene match: 11. The V gene's germline CDR1 is SQVTM and CDR2 ANQGSEA.

This clonotype was counted between two and nine times. The rearrangement links TRBV12-3 or TRBV12-4 to TRBJ1-1; D perhaps matches TRBD1 (6 bases). The CDR3 extends over 16 amino acids. Trimming removed 5 bases from V and 7 bases from J, with 23 bases in between. This chain's CDR3 is CASSAVAGGRLGEAFF. DNA for the CDR3: TGTGCCAGCAGTGCCGTTGCCGGGGGCCGGTTGGGTGAAGCTTTCTTT.

In its sample, this clonotype was seen a few times. The V call is TRBV4-1, the J call TRBJ2-7; 9 bases agree with TRBD2. The CDR3 sequence is 14 residues long. Germline CDR1 reads MGHRA; CDR2 reads YSYEKL. V shed 3 bases, J shed 4 bases, and the junction held 4 bases outside the gene matches. CDR3 sequence (DNA): TGCGCCAGCAGCCATAGCGGGAGTAGGTACGAGCAGTACTTC. Its protein product is CASSHSGSRYEQYF.

This clonotype was observed a handful of times. CDR3 coding DNA: TGTGCCACCAGCAGAAACATAGCGGGGCTAAGTCAAGAGACCCAGTACTTC. Translating gives CATSRNIAGLSQETQYF. The gene calls are TRBV15 and TRBJ2-5; the match to TRBD2 covers 8 bases. This CDR3 has 17 residues. Germline assignment: CDR1 LNHNV and CDR2 YYDKDF (reference sequence). J was trimmed by 2 bases and V by 2 bases; bases with no gene match: 10.

This chain uses TRBV18 with TRBJ1-1; a weak D match, TRBD1 (5 bases). CDR1 KGHSH and CDR2 LQKENI come from the germline V gene. This CDR3 is built from 15 residues. V dropped 3 bases and J dropped 0 bases, with 11 bases sitting between them. The CDR3 DNA follows: TGTGCCAGCTCACCGGCTGGGGCAGTGAACACTGAAGCTTTCTTT. It encodes CASSPAGAVNTEAFF.

This clonotype was counted between two and nine times. V usage is TRBV4-1 and J usage is TRBJ1-2; tentatively, D is TRBD1 (6 bases). The V gene's germline CDR1 is MGHRA and CDR2 YSYEKL. The CDR3 loop spans 15 amino acids. Trimming shortened V by 2 bases and J by 4 bases, and 14 bases separated the two germline ends. This chain's CDR3 is CASSQTEGVAYGYTF. In nucleotides, the CDR3 is TGCGCCAGCAGCCAAACCGAGGGGGTGGCCTATGGCTACACCTTC.

The chain employs TRBV6-5 and TRBJ2-2; 12 bases line up with TRBD2. V was pared by 2 bases and J by 7 bases, with 2 bases of the junction left unmatched. The CDR3 sequence is 15 residues long. CDR1 is MNHEY, CDR2 SVGAGI, per germline. CDR3 bases: TGTGCCAGCAGTTACGGACTAGCGGGATACGGGGAGCTGTTTTTT. Residues: CASSYGLAGYGELFF.

This clonotype has a handful of counts. V usage is TRBV7-8 and J usage is TRBJ1-1; 9 nucleotides match TRBD1. V shed 4 bases, J shed 3 bases, and the junction held 3 bases outside the gene matches. The germline CDR1 and CDR2 sequences are SGHVS and FQNEAQ. The CDR3 loop spans 14 amino acids. CDR3 in DNA: TGTGCCAGCAGCTACGGACAGGGGCACACTGAAGCTTTCTTT. This codes for CASSYGQGHTEAFF.

The chain uses TRBV6-5 and TRBJ2-1; D possibly corresponds to TRBD2 (5 bases). V dropped 6 bases and J dropped 9 bases, with 12 bases sitting between them. There are 12 residues in the CDR3. From germline, CDR1 is MNHEY and CDR2 SVGAGI. The CDR3 here is CASSRGLGEQFF. CDR3 in DNA: TGTGCCAGCAGCCGCGGACTTGGTGAGCAGTTCTTC.